This T cell receptor beta chain was obtained from a study of beta chain features in type 1 diabetes. Study conclusions and caveats: No resolution was reached here on whether HLA type influences TCRB rearrangement. For Type 1 diabetes patients, all four CD4+ subsets carried TCRB CDR3s that were moderately but significantly shorter. Shorter templates might be favored by PCR, and equally so in patients and in controls.

The whole isolated RNA underwent reverse transcription, so sequencing captured expressed TCRB transcripts. Produced via immunoSEQ multiplex PCR; TCRdb's table is partial and in-frame only. The sample records 600,000 to 750,000 clones, around 12% being singletons. Sorting that relied on CD45RO/CCR7/CD25/CD127/CD95/CD27 yielded CD4+ naive, central memory, regulatory and stem cell-like memory cells. The CDR3 totals 16 residues. Trimming pared 3 bases from V and 2 bases from J, leaving 14 bases between. Germline values: CDR1 SGHTA, CDR2 FQGTGA. This clone was counted a few times. Its antigen is not identified.

This clonotype originated in a young man with type 1 diabetes. The V and J genes are TRBV7-3 and TRBJ2-1; no clear D gene. Sequenced input: naive CD4+ T cells from blood. In DNA, the CDR3 is TGTGCCAGCAGCTTTACCGACACCGCCGCCTACAATGAGCAGTTCTTC. It is translated as CASSFTDTAAYNEQFF.